The clone carrying this TCR beta chain appeared many times. Antigen unknown. This sample was taken from a study of T cell repertoires in cytomegalovirus infection. About the study: Signatures in public TCR beta sequences pointed to both CMV infection and matching HLA type.

TCRdb ran MiXCR on the reads and lists one entry per CDR3 protein. The sample contains about 140,000 distinct CDR3 sequences, about 6.1% of which appear only once. The V end was cut by 7 bases, the J end by 4 bases, with 13 bases between. The CDR3 covers 13 residues. Germline CDR1 is SEHNR and CDR2 is FQNEAQ (reference sequence). Notes on the study in general: Adding up the frequency of public TCR beta families identified people who carried CMV plus the relevant HLA.

The chain joins TRBV7-9 to TRBJ1-1, with D perhaps matching TRBD1 (5 bases). The receptor's source is a human donor in good health (CMV status not recorded). Some clones in this sample may be carry-over from other donors' samples. Sequencing was performed on PBMCs. The CDR3 nucleotides read TGTGCCAGCACCGCCCCGGGGGGCACTGAAGCTTTCTTT. Protein product: CASTAPGGTEAFF.